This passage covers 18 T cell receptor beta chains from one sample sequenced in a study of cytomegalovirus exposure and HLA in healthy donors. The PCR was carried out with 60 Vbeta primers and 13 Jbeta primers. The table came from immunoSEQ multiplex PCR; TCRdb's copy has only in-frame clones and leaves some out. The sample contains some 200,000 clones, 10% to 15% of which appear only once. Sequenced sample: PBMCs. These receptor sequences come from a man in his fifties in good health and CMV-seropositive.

Here the CDR3 reads CASSPTGVYGYTF. The DNA of the CDR3 is TGTGCCAGCAGCCCGACAGGGGTCTATGGCTACACCTTC. The rearrangement joins TRBV6-5 to TRBJ1-2, with TRBD1 matching over 8 bases. In germline, CDR1 is MNHEY, CDR2 SVGAGI. V shed 6 bases, J shed 4 bases, and the junction held 4 bases outside the gene matches. The CDR3 length is 13 residues.

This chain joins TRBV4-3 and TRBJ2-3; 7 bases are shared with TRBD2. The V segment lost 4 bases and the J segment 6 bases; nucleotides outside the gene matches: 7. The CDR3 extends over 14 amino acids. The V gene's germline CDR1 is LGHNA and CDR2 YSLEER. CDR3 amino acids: CASSPERELDTQYF. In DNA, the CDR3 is TGCGCCAGCAGCCCAGAGCGGGAATTGGATACGCAGTATTTT.

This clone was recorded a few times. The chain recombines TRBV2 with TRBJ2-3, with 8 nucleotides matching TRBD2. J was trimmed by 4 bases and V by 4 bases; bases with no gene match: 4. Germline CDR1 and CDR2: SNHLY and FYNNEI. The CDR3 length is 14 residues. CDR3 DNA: TGTGCCAGCAGTGGGAGCGGGGGAGCAGATACGCAGTATTTT. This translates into CASSGSGGADTQYF. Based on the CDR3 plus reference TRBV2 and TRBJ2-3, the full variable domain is EPEVTQTPSHQVTQMGQEVILRCVPISNHLYFYWYRQILGQKVEFLVSFYNNEISEKSEIFDDQFSVERPDGSNFTLKIRSTKLEDSAMYFCASSGSGGADTQYFGPGTRLTVL.

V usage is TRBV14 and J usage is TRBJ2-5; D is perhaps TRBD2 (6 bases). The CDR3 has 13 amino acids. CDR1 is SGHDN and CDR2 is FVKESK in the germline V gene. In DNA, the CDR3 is TGTGACAGAAGACTGGAGGGCGGGGAGACCCAGTACTTC. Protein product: CDRRLEGGETQYF.

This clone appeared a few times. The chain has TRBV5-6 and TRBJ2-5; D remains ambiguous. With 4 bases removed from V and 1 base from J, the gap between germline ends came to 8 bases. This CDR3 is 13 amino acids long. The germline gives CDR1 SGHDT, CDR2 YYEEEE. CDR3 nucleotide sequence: TGTGCCAGCAGCCTCACTACCCAAGAGACCCAGTACTTC. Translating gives CASSLTTQETQYF. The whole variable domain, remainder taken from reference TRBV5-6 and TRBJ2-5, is DAGVTQSPTHLIKTRGQQVTLRCSPKSGHDTVSWYQQALGQGPQFIFQYYEEEERQRGNFPDRFSGHQFPNYSSELNVNALLLGDSALYLCASSLTTQETQYFGPGTRLLVL.

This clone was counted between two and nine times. In nucleotides, the CDR3 is TGCGCCAGCAGCTTGCTGACTAGCGGGGGGGCCCAAGATACGCAGTATTTT. Translated: CASSLLTSGGAQDTQYF. V and J are TRBV5-1 and TRBJ2-3; 14 bases are shared with TRBD2. The germline CDR1 and CDR2 sequences are SGHRS and YFSETQ. The CDR3 has 17 residues. V gave up 1 base and J gave up 5 bases; unmatched junction bases: 6.

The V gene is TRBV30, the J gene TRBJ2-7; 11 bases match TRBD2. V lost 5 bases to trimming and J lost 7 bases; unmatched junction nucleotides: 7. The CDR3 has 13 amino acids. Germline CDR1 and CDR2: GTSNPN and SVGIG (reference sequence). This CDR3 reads CAWASGGSSEQYF. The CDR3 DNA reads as TGTGCCTGGGCTAGCGGGGGGAGCTCGGAGCAGTACTTC.

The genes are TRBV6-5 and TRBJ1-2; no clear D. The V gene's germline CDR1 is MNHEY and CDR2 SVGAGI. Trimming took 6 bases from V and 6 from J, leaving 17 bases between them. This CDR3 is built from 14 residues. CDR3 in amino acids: CASRPSGVLHGYTF. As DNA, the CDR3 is TGTGCCAGCAGACCCAGCGGGGTATTGCATGGCTACACCTTC.

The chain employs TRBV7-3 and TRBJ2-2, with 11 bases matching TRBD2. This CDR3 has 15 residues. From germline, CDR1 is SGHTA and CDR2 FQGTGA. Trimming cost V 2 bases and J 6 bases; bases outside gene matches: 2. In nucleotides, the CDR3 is TGTGCCAGCAGCTTAGGGACTAGCGGATCCGGGGAGCTGTTTTTT. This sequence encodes CASSLGTSGSGELFF.

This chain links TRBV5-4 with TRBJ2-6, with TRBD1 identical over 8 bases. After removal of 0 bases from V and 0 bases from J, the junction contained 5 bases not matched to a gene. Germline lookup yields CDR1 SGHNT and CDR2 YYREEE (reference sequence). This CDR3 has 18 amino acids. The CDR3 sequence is CASSLVGQAFSGANVLTF. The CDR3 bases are TGTGCCAGCAGCTTGGTGGGACAGGCCTTCTCTGGGGCCAACGTCCTGACTTTC.

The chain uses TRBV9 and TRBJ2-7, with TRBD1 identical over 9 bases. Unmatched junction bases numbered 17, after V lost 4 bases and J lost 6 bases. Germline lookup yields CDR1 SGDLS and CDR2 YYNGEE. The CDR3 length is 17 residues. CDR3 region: CASSRDEGDRVLTEQYF. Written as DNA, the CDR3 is TGTGCCAGCAGCCGGGACGAGGGGGACAGGGTTCTGACCGAGCAGTACTTC.

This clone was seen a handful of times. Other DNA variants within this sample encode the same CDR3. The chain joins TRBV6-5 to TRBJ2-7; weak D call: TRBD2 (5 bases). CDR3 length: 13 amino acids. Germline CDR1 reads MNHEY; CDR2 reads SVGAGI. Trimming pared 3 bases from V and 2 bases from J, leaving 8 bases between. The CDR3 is CASSYLGAYEQYF. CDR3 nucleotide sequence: TGTGCCAGCAGTTATTTGGGAGCCTACGAGCAGTACTTC.

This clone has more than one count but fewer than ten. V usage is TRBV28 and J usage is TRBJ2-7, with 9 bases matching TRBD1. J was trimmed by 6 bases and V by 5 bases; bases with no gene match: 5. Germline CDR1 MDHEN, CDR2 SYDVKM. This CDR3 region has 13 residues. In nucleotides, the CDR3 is TGTGCCAGCAGTGCCGGGACAGGGACCGAGCAGTACGTC. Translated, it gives CASSAGTGTEQYV.

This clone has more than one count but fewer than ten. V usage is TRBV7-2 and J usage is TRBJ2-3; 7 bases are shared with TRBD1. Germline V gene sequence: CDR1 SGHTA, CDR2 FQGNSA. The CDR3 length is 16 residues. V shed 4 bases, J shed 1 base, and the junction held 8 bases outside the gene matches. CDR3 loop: CASSSQGTLGTDTQYF. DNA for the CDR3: TGTGCCAGCAGCTCACAGGGGACCCTAGGCACAGATACGCAGTATTTT.

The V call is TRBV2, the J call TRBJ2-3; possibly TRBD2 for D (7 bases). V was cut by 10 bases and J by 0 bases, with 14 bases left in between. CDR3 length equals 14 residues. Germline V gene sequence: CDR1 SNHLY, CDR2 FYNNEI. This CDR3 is CATGGGLSTDTQYF. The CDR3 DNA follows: TGTGCCACTGGCGGGGGCCTTAGCACAGATACGCAGTATTTT.

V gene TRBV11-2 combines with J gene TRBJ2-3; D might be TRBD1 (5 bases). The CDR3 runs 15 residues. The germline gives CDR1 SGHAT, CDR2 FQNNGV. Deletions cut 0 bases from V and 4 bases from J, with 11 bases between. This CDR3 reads CASSLERRQSDTQYF. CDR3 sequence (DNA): TGTGCCAGCAGCTTAGAAAGAAGACAGTCAGATACGCAGTATTTT. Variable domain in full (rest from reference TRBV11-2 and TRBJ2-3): EAGVAQSPRYKIIEKRQSVAFWCNPISGHATLYWYQQILGQGPKLLIQFQNNGVVDDSQLPKDRFSAERLKGVDSTLKIQPAKLEDSAVYLCASSLERRQSDTQYFGPGTRLTVL.

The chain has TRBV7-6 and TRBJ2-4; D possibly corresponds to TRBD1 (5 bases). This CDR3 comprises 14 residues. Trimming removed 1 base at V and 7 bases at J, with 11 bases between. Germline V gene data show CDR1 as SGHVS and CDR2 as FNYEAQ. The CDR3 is CASSLEGQGNIQYF. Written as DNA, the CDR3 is TGTGCCAGCAGCTTAGAAGGGCAGGGTAACATTCAGTACTTC.

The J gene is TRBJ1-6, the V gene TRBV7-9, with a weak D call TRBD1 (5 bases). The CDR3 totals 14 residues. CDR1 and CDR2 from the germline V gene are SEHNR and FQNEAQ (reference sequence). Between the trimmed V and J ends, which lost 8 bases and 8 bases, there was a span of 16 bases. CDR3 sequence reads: CASAGGYGDSPLHF. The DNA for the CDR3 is TGTGCCAGCGCCGGGGGATATGGGGATTCACCCCTCCACTTT.